This T cell receptor beta chain was recorded in a study of CD8 T cells in ankylosing spondylitis. Quantitative 5'-RACE with molecular barcodes generated TCR beta libraries. TCRdb reprocessed the 5' RACE reads via MiXCR and lists one record per CDR3 protein. The data contain about 300,000 distinct CDR3 sequences, less than 25% of them singletons. Germline V gene lookup returns CDR1 SGHNT and CDR2 YYREEE (reference sequence). This CDR3 is built from 12 residues. As to this clonotype: The germline gene is not matched at one end of the junction; a read error may be the cause.

The chain joins TRBV5-4 to TRBJ2-5; D is ambiguous. The sequenced sample was blood, either unsorted or a sorted T cell fraction (not recorded which). This receptor was taken from a female donor with ankylosing spondylitis or in good health (not recorded which). CDR3 DNA sequence: TGTGCCAGCAGCTTGTTTCAAGGGACCCAGTACTTC. This encodes CASSLFQGTQYF.